The 29 T cell receptor beta chains below all came from one sample that was sequenced in a study of blood T cell repertoires in COVID-19 (TCRdb year 2020). The library was prepared using the immunoSEQ multiplex PCR assay. The table comes from immuneACCESS by way of TCRdb, which keeps in-frame sequences with V and J called. Part of the clones is missing from these tables; in studies checked, under half for an unresolved V gene and the rest for unknown reasons. The sample table lists hundreds of thousands of clones, approximately 86% of them with a count of one. Roughly 3% of the sample lies in the top ten. Sequences were obtained from peripheral blood. The receptors were sampled from a man aged 55-75 years with acute or convalescent COVID-19.

This clone showed up just a few times. This chain uses TRBV7-2 with TRBJ2-7, with TRBD1 identical over 9 bases. The CDR3 consists of 15 residues. With V trimmed by 2 bases and J by 2 bases, 4 bases remained unmatched. Per germline, CDR1 SGHTA and CDR2 FQGNSA. This CDR3 is CASSLTQGAPYEQYF. CDR3 DNA: TGTGCCAGCAGCTTAACACAGGGGGCCCCCTACGAGCAGTACTTC.

This clone was seen once. V and J are TRBV5-6 and TRBJ1-2; 7 nucleotides agree with TRBD1. This CDR3 contains 17 residues. The V gene's germline CDR1 is SGHDT and CDR2 YYEEEE. V lost 0 bases to trimming and J lost 1 base; unmatched junction nucleotides: 9. DNA for the CDR3: TGTGCCAGCAGCTTGGCCAACGACAGGGCCCTTAACTATGGCTACACCTTC. Translation gives CASSLANDRALNYGYTF.

The chain employs TRBV5-6 and TRBJ2-3; 8 nucleotides align to TRBD2. The V segment lost 0 bases and the J segment 4 bases; nucleotides outside the gene matches: 4. This CDR3 comprises 15 residues. Germline CDR1 SGHDT, CDR2 YYEEEE. The CDR3 is CASSLERRGADTQYF. CDR3 coding DNA: TGTGCCAGCAGCTTGGAGCGGCGGGGGGCAGATACGCAGTATTTT.

The V call is TRBV11-2, the J call TRBJ2-3; D unclear. V dropped 3 bases and J dropped 7 bases, with 11 bases sitting between them. CDR3 length equals 13 residues. Per the germline V gene, CDR1 is SGHAT and CDR2 is FQNNGV. The CDR3 reads CASSLRSGYTQYF. DNA for the CDR3: TGTGCCAGCAGCTTGAGGTCGGGTTATACGCAGTATTTT.

J is TRBJ2-7 and V is TRBV28; 8 bases line up with TRBD1. Germline CDR1 is MDHEN and CDR2 is SYDVKM. J was trimmed by 4 bases and V by 3 bases; bases with no gene match: 8. This CDR3 comprises 15 residues. The CDR3 DNA sequence: TGTGCCAGCAGTTTTTTTTTGGGACAGGTTTACGAGCAGTACTTC. Translating gives CASSFFLGQVYEQYF.

The V and J genes are TRBV19 and TRBJ1-2; 7 nucleotides agree with TRBD1. The CDR3 is made up of 15 amino acids. Germline CDR1 reads LNHDA; CDR2 reads SQIVND (reference sequence). Trimming at V came to 7 bases and at J to 0 bases, leaving 8 bases not matched to a gene. The CDR3 is CASNSRDRANYGYTF. CDR3 DNA: TGTGCCAGTAACTCACGGGACAGAGCTAACTATGGCTACACCTTC.

The chain employs TRBV3-1 (or the pseudogene TRBV3-2) and TRBJ2-7; weak D call: TRBD1 (5 bases). Trimming pared 1 base from V and 3 bases from J, leaving 13 bases between. Germline assignment: CDR1 LGHDT and CDR2 YNNKEL (reference sequence). The CDR3 totals 15 residues. Here the CDR3 DNA reads TGTGCCAGCAGCCAAGGGCTCCCTAGGGGCTACGAGCAGTACTTC. Protein sequence: CASSQGLPRGYEQYF.

This chain links TRBV13 with TRBJ2-7, with 14 bases that match TRBD2. The CDR3 length is 15 residues. The germline V gene encodes CDR1 PRHDT and CDR2 FYEKMQ (reference sequence). The junction had 5 bases not matched to a gene; V was cut back by 5 bases and J by 5 bases. The CDR3 nucleotides read TGTGCCAGCAGCAGGACTAGCGGGGGGCTGAACGAGCAGTACTTC. This gives the protein CASSRTSGGLNEQYF.

The J gene is TRBJ1-2, the V gene TRBV9, with a possible D match to TRBD1 (6 bases). The CDR3 sequence is 16 residues long. The V end was cut by 0 bases, the J end by 4 bases, with 16 bases between. The V gene's germline CDR1 is SGDLS and CDR2 YYNGEE. The CDR3 bases are TGTGCCAGCAGCGTAGCCTCAGCAACAGGGAGCTATGGCTACACCTTC. As protein: CASSVASATGSYGYTF.

The chain links TRBV6-5 to TRBJ1-6, with no clear D. The CDR3 has 14 residues. Germline CDR1 and CDR2: MNHEY and SVGAGI. The germline V and J ends were trimmed by 5 bases and 8 bases, with 13 bases remaining between them. The CDR3 is CASSIRREDSPLHF. CDR3 coding DNA: TGTGCCAGCAGTATACGGAGGGAAGATTCACCCCTCCACTTT.

Concerning this clone: The same CDR3 arises from other DNA sequences in this sample as well. The gene calls are TRBV19 and TRBJ1-5; a possible D gene is TRBD1 (6 bases). The CDR3 totals 15 residues. V dropped 0 bases and J dropped 3 bases, with 9 bases sitting between them. The germline V gene encodes CDR1 LNHDA and CDR2 SQIVND (reference sequence). For the CDR3, the DNA is TGTGCCAGTAGTATAGACAGGGGAAACAATCAGCCCCAGCATTTT. Translated, it gives CASSIDRGNNQPQHF.

The chain combines TRBV14 with TRBJ2-7; perhaps TRBD2 as D (5 bases). CDR3 length equals 14 residues. Germline V gene lookup returns CDR1 SGHDN and CDR2 FVKESK. Trimming cost V 3 bases and J 0 bases, with 9 bases left between them. The DNA for the CDR3 is TGTGCCAGCAGCCATGGGCGGGCCTCCTACGAGCAGTACTTC. This gives the protein CASSHGRASYEQYF.

In this sample, this clone turned up once. The CDR3 loop reads CASTRREGPLREAFF. Written as DNA, the CDR3 is TGTGCCAGCACCCGGAGGGAGGGGCCCCTCCGGGAAGCTTTCTTT. V is TRBV6-5 and J is TRBJ1-1; perhaps TRBD1 as D (5 bases). Trimming removed 7 bases from V and 8 bases from J, with 23 bases in between. Germline V gene sequence: CDR1 MNHEY, CDR2 SVGAGI. The CDR3 totals 15 residues.

The chain carries TRBV7-3 and TRBJ1-1; D is unclear. Germline V gene data show CDR1 as SGHTA and CDR2 as FQGTGA. The CDR3 is 15 residues long. V lost 1 base, J lost 1 base, and 10 bases lay in between. The CDR3 sequence is CASSLMREGNTEAFF. In nucleotides, the CDR3 is TGTGCCAGCAGCTTAATGAGGGAGGGGAACACTGAAGCTTTCTTT.

V and J are TRBV11-2 and TRBJ2-2; 7 bases align to TRBD1. The V gene end was trimmed by 5 bases and the J gene end by 6 bases; junction bases not matched to a gene: 6. The germline V gene has CDR1 SGHAT and CDR2 FQNNGV. The CDR3 consists of 14 residues. The CDR3 here is CASSRGQMAGELFF. The CDR3 region has the DNA TGTGCCAGCAGCAGGGGACAGATGGCCGGGGAGCTGTTTTTT.

A word on this clone: At one boundary the junction diverges from the germline segment, which might be a read error. The chain couples TRBV7-8 to TRBJ2-7; D is possibly TRBD2 (6 bases). This CDR3 comprises 12 residues. Germline CDR1 reads SGHVS; CDR2 reads FQNEAQ. The chain's CDR3 is CASSPRPAGLFW. The DNA for the CDR3 is TGTGCCAGCAGCCCCAGGCCAGCGGGCCTTTTCTGG.

The CDR3 nucleotides are TGTGCCAGCAGCGCCCTGGGGGCGGACTCTGGAAACACCATATATTTT. It encodes CASSALGADSGNTIYF. The chain uses TRBV9 and TRBJ1-3; a weak D match, TRBD1 (6 bases). Trimming stripped 3 bases from V and 0 bases from J, with 13 bases between. This CDR3 is built from 16 residues. Per the germline V gene, CDR1 is SGDLS and CDR2 is YYNGEE.

This clone was counted between two and nine times. The chain links TRBV9 to TRBJ1-3; weak D call: TRBD1 (5 bases). Germline CDR1 SGDLS, CDR2 YYNGEE. The V gene lost 0 bases and the J gene lost 4 bases, with 5 bases spanning the gap. CDR3 size: 13 residues. Written as DNA, the CDR3 is TGTGCCAGCAGCGTAGGACAGGGAAACACCATATATTTT. As protein: CASSVGQGNTIYF.

This clone has more than one count but fewer than ten. J is TRBJ2-2 and V is TRBV27; the D is unclear. This CDR3 spans 14 amino acids. The V end lost 1 base, the J end lost 5 bases, and 8 bases lay between the germline ends. CDR1 and CDR2 (germline): MNHEY, SMNVEV (reference sequence). CDR3 nucleotides: TGTGCCAGCAGTTTATTCATTCGGACCGGGGAGCTGTTTTTT. Its translation is CASSLFIRTGELFF.

The J gene is TRBJ2-6, the V gene TRBV6-4, with D tentatively TRBD1 (5 bases). The CDR3 runs 15 residues. The germline gives CDR1 MRHNA, CDR2 SNTAGT. Trimming took 0 bases from V and 2 from J, leaving 5 bases between them. In DNA, the CDR3 is TGTGCCAGCAGTGACTCAGGGGCTGGGGCCAACGTCCTGACTTTC. Its protein is CASSDSGAGANVLTF.

In this sample, this clone turned up a few times. This rearrangement joins TRBV27 to TRBJ1-1, with 7 bases lining up with TRBD1. This CDR3 spans 13 amino acids. Germline CDR1 reads MNHEY; CDR2 reads SMNVEV (reference sequence). J gave up 4 bases and V 6 bases, and 5 bases lay outside the gene matches. The CDR3 protein is CASRLDRFTEAFF. The CDR3 bases are TGTGCCAGCAGACTGGACAGGTTCACTGAAGCTTTCTTT.

The chain joins TRBV11-3 to TRBJ1-4; perhaps TRBD1 as D (5 bases). CDR1 SGHNT and CDR2 YENEEA come from the germline V gene. This CDR3 has 15 amino acids. V was pared by 1 base and J by 5 bases, with 11 bases between. The CDR3 sequence: CASSLGPRQNEKLFF. CDR3 nucleotides: TGTGCCAGCAGCTTAGGCCCCCGACAGAATGAAAAACTGTTTTTT.

This chain uses TRBV7-9 with TRBJ1-6; D is unclear. The germline V gene has CDR1 SEHNR and CDR2 FQNEAQ (reference sequence). There are 13 residues in the CDR3. V shed 3 bases and J shed 11 bases, with 11 bases lying between them. For the CDR3, the DNA is TGTGCCAGCAGCTTCCCCTATCCTGCACCCCTCCACTTT. Amino acids: CASSFPYPAPLHF.

Note on this clone: One junction end disagrees with the germline gene, perhaps due to a read error. In DNA form, the CDR3 reads TGTGCCTTAGGGGCCGGACTAGCCGTCTTC. Its translation: CALGAGLAVF. V and J are TRBV15 and TRBJ2-1, with TRBD2 matching 8 bases. This CDR3 is 10 amino acids long. Germline loops: CDR1 LNHNV, CDR2 YYDKDF (reference sequence).

V and J are TRBV29-1 and TRBJ1-5; D is uncertain. The germline CDR1 and CDR2 sequences are SQVTM and ANQGSEA. V was cut by 4 bases and J by 2 bases, with 9 bases left in between. The CDR3 contains 13 residues. The CDR3 nucleotides are TGCAGCGTTGCGGTGGAGGGCAATCAGCCCCAGCATTTT. This gives the protein CSVAVEGNQPQHF.

CDR3 amino acids: CASSLSRDTQYGYTF. In DNA, the CDR3 is TGTGCCAGCAGTCTCTCCCGGGACACCCAGTATGGCTACACCTTC. The V call is TRBV7-2, the J call TRBJ1-2, with a tentative D call TRBD1 (6 bases). The V gene lost 6 bases and the J gene lost 5 bases, with 19 bases spanning the gap. The germline V gene encodes CDR1 SGHTA and CDR2 FQGNSA. The CDR3 is 15 residues long.

This chain joins TRBV7-7 and TRBJ2-3; D gene uncertain. The V end was cut by 1 base, the J end by 3 bases, with 5 bases between. This CDR3 spans 13 amino acids. In germline, CDR1 is SSHAT, CDR2 FNYEAQ (reference sequence). The CDR3 here is CASSLVRTDTQYF. In nucleotides, the CDR3 is TGTGCCAGCAGCTTAGTCCGGACAGATACGCAGTATTTT.

V gene TRBV24-1 combines with J gene TRBJ1-2, with 11 positions matching TRBD1. Germline loops: CDR1 KGHDR, CDR2 SFDVKD. The length of the CDR3 is 14 residues. The V and J ends lost 9 bases and 6 bases, in that order; junction bases with no gene match: 8. The CDR3, as DNA: TGTGCCACCCGGGCCAGGACAGGGGGCGATGGCTACACCTTC. It specifies CATRARTGGDGYTF.

The chain recombines TRBV7-3 with TRBJ2-2; tentative D call: TRBD2 (6 bases). Per the germline V gene, CDR1 is SGHTA and CDR2 is FQGTGA. The CDR3 is 16 amino acids. V lost 4 bases to trimming and J lost 6 bases, with 18 bases between them. For the CDR3, the DNA is TGTGCCAGCAGCTCCCTCACGGGGGTGAGGGCCGGGGAGCTGTTTTTT. It is translated as CASSSLTGVRAGELFF.